This TCR beta chain was recorded in a study of blood T cell repertoires in COVID-19. Study context: Acute and convalescent COVID-19 specimens originated in the United States, Italy and Spain. Sources were T cells, B-cell-depleted T cells, or PBMCs; the material itself was cDNA or gDNA.

Per the original methods: Quantification of nucleated cells was approximated via reference gene primer amplification. Using immunoSEQ multiplex PCR, the repertoire was profiled, and TCRdb retains in-frame clones only, with some absent. That table supplies the V and J calls and clone size; D and trimming were determined from the DNA. The data contain some 150,000 clones, roughly 87% of them singletons. The CDR3 extends over 14 amino acids. The trim removed 8 bases at V and 4 bases at J, leaving 8 bases unmatched. Per the germline V gene, CDR1 is MNHEY and CDR2 is SVGAGI. This rearrangement joins TRBV6-5 to TRBJ1-2, with TRBD1 matching over 9 bases. This clonotype was obtained from a woman aged 60 to 75 who had recovered from COVID-19. Sample: peripheral blood. The CDR3 region has the DNA TGTGCCAGCTTGCGCGGGACAGGGACCTATGGCTACACCTTC. Translation: CASLRGTGTYGYTF.